This T cell receptor beta chain was observed in a study of Ad26.COV2.S vaccination and SARS-CoV-2 variants. As to treatment: some 19 received Ad26.COV2.S at low or high dose, single or two shots; about 5 received placebo; per-sample allocation not given. Sampling took place 63 days after the first vaccine or placebo injection. Donation came from an adult in Boston who was aged 18-55 years. Trimming took off 3 bases at V and 2 bases at J, with 4 bases between the two ends. Germline values: CDR1 LNHDA, CDR2 SQIVND (reference sequence). CDR3 length: 12 amino acids. Measured with immunoSEQ multiplex PCR; TCRdb has only the in-frame clones, and not every one. Among 250,000 to 300,000 clones listed, around 87% were seen once. Overall study results and limits: Researchers cautioned that TCR breadth and depth analyses may have underestimated total T cell responses. Participants in the vaccine arm had higher spike-specific TCR breadth; placebo recipients had lower. Reports say spike-specific CD8+ and CD4+ T cell responses covered substantial breadth after vaccination.

The count of this clone is one. Its antigen is as yet unknown. Sequencing used peripheral blood, obtained in a trial of Ad26.COV2.S vaccine versus placebo. The gene calls are TRBV19 and TRBJ1-1; D call uncertain. The clonotype originates from a person between 18 and 59 years old who received the Ad26.COV2.S COVID-19 vaccine or a placebo. The CDR3 region has the DNA TGTGCCAGTAGTATCGATAACACTGAAGCTTTCTTT. Translating gives CASSIDNTEAFF.